The 14 T cell receptor beta chains in this list originate from one sample, sequenced in a study of radiotherapy plus CTLA-4 blockade in lung cancer. TCRdb's table, derived via immunoSEQ multiplex PCR, lists solely in-frame clones and lacks some. The table lists some 73,000 clones, roughly 70% of them singletons, with more than 8% in the top ten. The material sequenced was peripheral blood, taken from a patient treated with radiotherapy plus ipilimumab. The receptors originated from a human donor with non-small cell lung cancer whose response to radiotherapy plus ipilimumab could not be evaluated.

The chain carries TRBV18 and TRBJ2-1; TRBD2 matches 9 bases. V dropped 1 base and J dropped 2; count of bases not matched to a gene: 3. Germline CDR1 reads KGHSH; CDR2 reads LQKENI. The length of the CDR3 is 16 residues. For the CDR3, the DNA is TGTGCCAGCTCACCACAGACTAGCGGAACCTACAATGAGCAGTTCTTC. This encodes CASSPQTSGTYNEQFF.

This clone has just a few counts. The V and J genes are TRBV7-2 and TRBJ2-7, with a tentative D call TRBD2 (6 bases). Trimming pared 5 bases from V and 3 bases from J, leaving 11 bases between. CDR3 size: 13 residues. The V gene's germline CDR1 is SGHTA and CDR2 FQGNSA. CDR3 coding DNA: TGTGCCAGCAGCCCGATGGAGGGCTACGAGCAGTACTTC. This sequence encodes CASSPMEGYEQYF. Combining the CDR3 with reference TRBV7-2 and TRBJ2-7 gives the whole variable domain GAGVSQSPSNKVTEKGKDVELRCDPISGHTALYWYRQSLGQGLEFLIYFQGNSAPDKSGLPSDRFSAERTGGSVSTLTIQRTQQEDSAVYLCASSPMEGYEQYFGPGTRLTVT.

V is TRBV7-9 and J is TRBJ2-7; 9 positions agree with TRBD1. V was clipped by 1 base and J by 1 base; unmatched bases: 5. The CDR3 sequence is 16 residues long. The V gene's germline CDR1 is SEHNR and CDR2 FQNEAQ (reference sequence). CDR3 DNA sequence: TGTGCCAGCAGCTTAGGCGGGACAGGGTTTTCCTACGAGCAGTACTTC. As protein: CASSLGGTGFSYEQYF. The complete variable domain, with remaining parts taken from reference TRBV7-9 and TRBJ2-7, reads DTGVSQNPRHKITKRGQNVTFRCDPISEHNRLYWYRQTLGQGPEFLTYFQNEAQLEKSRLLSDRFSAERPKGSFSTLEIQRTEQGDSAMYLCASSLGGTGFSYEQYFGPGTRLTVT.

The rearrangement joins TRBV27 to TRBJ1-1; TRBD1 matches at 7 bases. Germline trimming cut 5 bases from V and 6 bases from J; bases unmatched to any gene: 6. The CDR3 is 13 amino acids. Germline CDR1 MNHEY, CDR2 SMNVEV (reference sequence). The CDR3 reads CASSTGVRAEAFF. The DNA for the CDR3 is TGTGCCAGCAGTACAGGGGTAAGGGCTGAAGCTTTCTTT.

The chain has TRBV5-1 and TRBJ2-3, with 9 positions matching TRBD1. The CDR3 loop spans 15 amino acids. J lost 5 bases, V lost 4 bases, and 8 bases had no gene match. CDR1 is SGHRS, CDR2 YFSETQ, per germline. The CDR3 spells CASSLRTGVEDTQYF. DNA for the CDR3: TGCGCCAGCAGCCTCCGGACAGGGGTGGAAGATACGCAGTATTTT.

This sequence joins TRBV5-4 and TRBJ2-1; TRBD2 matches at 8 bases. Germline-derived CDR1 and CDR2 are SGHNT and YYREEE (reference sequence). V lost 0 bases, J lost 6 bases, and 2 bases stayed unmatched. CDR3 length: 14 residues. The CDR3 DNA reads TGTGCCAGCAGCTTGGGACTAGCGTTCAATGAGCAGTTCTTC. Translated, it gives CASSLGLAFNEQFF.

This chain joins TRBV2 and TRBJ2-1; 9 bases fit TRBD1. V lost 2 bases, J lost 10 bases, and 6 bases stayed unmatched. The CDR3 runs to 14 residues. The germline V gene has CDR1 SNHLY and CDR2 FYNNEI. The CDR3 here is CASSENRGLWEQFF. Here the CDR3 DNA reads TGTGCCAGCAGTGAAAACAGGGGGCTATGGGAGCAGTTCTTC.

The chain recombines TRBV6-5 with TRBJ1-2, with TRBD1 identical over 12 bases. CDR1 is MNHEY and CDR2 is SVGAGI in the germline V gene. Losses at the gene ends were 6 bases for V and 5 bases for J; bases not matched to a gene: 7. There are 15 residues in the CDR3. The CDR3 here is CASSYPGQGAYGYTF. The CDR3 DNA follows: TGTGCCAGCAGCTACCCGGGACAGGGGGCTTATGGCTACACCTTC.

This chain joins TRBV4-2 and TRBJ2-7; 7 nucleotides align to TRBD1. V dropped 0 bases and J dropped 3; count of bases not matched to a gene: 8. Germline values: CDR1 LGHNA, CDR2 YNFKEQ. This CDR3 contains 16 residues. The CDR3 nucleotides are TGTGCCAGCAGCCAAGAGTCCTACAGGGGCCTCTACGAGCAGTACTTC. This codes for CASSQESYRGLYEQYF.

The CDR3 DNA is TGTGCCACCAGTTGGGGGAGGGTATCCTACGAGCAGTACTTC. As protein: CATSWGRVSYEQYF. J is TRBJ2-7 and V is TRBV15, with 7 bases matching TRBD2. Germline loops: CDR1 LNHNV, CDR2 YYDKDF (reference sequence). The CDR3 runs 14 residues. V dropped 6 bases and J dropped 1; count of bases not matched to a gene: 6. The full variable domain, completed using reference TRBV15 and TRBJ2-7, is DAMVIQNPRYQVTQFGKPVTLSCSQTLNHNVMYWYQQKSSQAPKLLFHYYDKDFNNEADTPDNFQSRRPNTSFCFLDIRSPGLGDTAMYLCATSWGRVSYEQYFGPGTRLTVT.

Only a few counts were recorded for this clone. The chain combines TRBV30 with TRBJ2-2; the D is unclear. The CDR3 runs 14 residues. V lost 1 base and J lost 3, with 9 bases in between. Germline V gene sequence: CDR1 GTSNPN, CDR2 SVGIG (reference sequence). For the CDR3, the DNA is TGTGCCTGGAGTGCGAACGCGGACACCGGGGAGCTGTTTTTT. Residues: CAWSANADTGELFF.

The chain has TRBV30 and TRBJ2-3; TRBD2 agrees at 7 bases. Unmatched junction bases numbered 7, after V lost 4 bases and J lost 3 bases. CDR1 is GTSNPN and CDR2 is SVGIG in the germline V gene (reference sequence). The CDR3 has 14 amino acids. The CDR3 protein is CAWNEGGPTDTQYF. The CDR3 bases are TGTGCCTGGAACGAGGGAGGGCCGACAGATACGCAGTATTTT.

V usage is TRBV5-1 and J usage is TRBJ2-5; 8 positions agree with TRBD1. V shed 4 bases, J shed 5 bases, and the junction held 7 bases outside the gene matches. This CDR3 has 14 residues. CDR1 SGHRS and CDR2 YFSETQ come from the germline V gene. The CDR3 is CASSRTGSGETQYF. The DNA for the CDR3 is TGCGCCAGCAGCAGGACAGGGTCGGGGGAGACCCAGTACTTC.

V gene TRBV2 combines with J gene TRBJ2-1; 13 bases map to TRBD2. V lost 1 base, J lost 6 bases, and 3 bases stayed unmatched. Germline V gene data show CDR1 as SNHLY and CDR2 as FYNNEI. CDR3 length equals 16 residues. CDR3 bases: TGTGCCAGCAGTGAAGAGCGACTAGCGGGAGGCAATGAGCAGTTCTTC. It encodes CASSEERLAGGNEQFF.